This is a list of T cell receptor beta chains from one sample in a study of identical twins. TCRdb processed the 5' RACE reads anew with MiXCR; each CDR3 protein has one entry. The repertoire holds approximately 500,000 distinct CDR3 sequences, with approximately 14% as singletons. These data also formed part of another study, on yellow fever vaccine responses in identical twins.

Sample: CD4+ T cells sorted from blood. Every receptor here comes from a woman aged 18-30 years in good health. Both conserved end residues are part of each CDR3. The D gene is left open where the match is weak. Only some rows state a clone size, as once, few, many or a class for expanded clones.

d_call	clone_size	v_call	j_call	cdr3_aa	cdr3_nt
TRBD1	many	TRBV7-8	TRBJ2-3	CASSLGQGRADTQYF	TGTGCCAGCAGCTTAGGACAGGGTAGGGCAGATACGCAGTATTTT
TRBD2	many	TRBV12-3/TRBV12-4	TRBJ2-2	CASSRGLAGGTGELFF	TGTGCCAGCAGCAGGGGACTAGCGGGGGGGACCGGGGAGCTGTTTTTT
TRBD1	NA	TRBV11-2	TRBJ2-5	CASSLTAGQGGETQYF	TGTGCCAGCAGCCTCACCGCTGGACAGGGAGGCGAGACCCAGTACTTC
NA	few	TRBV6-5	TRBJ1-4	CASSSHLPSATNEKLFF	TGTGCCAGCAGTTCGCATTTACCGTCTGCAACTAATGAAAAACTGTTTTTT
TRBD1	NA	TRBV2	TRBJ2-1	CASSPLPGQLYNEQFF	TGTGCCAGCAGCCCCCTGCCGGGACAGCTATACAATGAGCAGTTCTTC
NA	NA	TRBV11-2	TRBJ2-7	CASSLTPRYEQYF	TGTGCCAGCAGCCTAACCCCGAGATACGAGCAGTACTTC
TRBD2	few	TRBV12-3/TRBV12-4	TRBJ2-1	CASASGLAGLHEQFF	TGTGCCAGCGCTTCGGGACTAGCGGGACTACATGAGCAGTTCTTC
TRBD1	NA	TRBV20-1	TRBJ1-1	CSARVGTGVGTEAFF	TGCAGTGCTAGAGTAGGTACAGGGGTGGGCACTGAAGCTTTCTTT
TRBD1	few	TRBV7-9	TRBJ1-1	CASNEQGREAFF	TGTGCCAGCAATGAACAGGGGAGAGAAGCTTTCTTT
TRBD1	NA	TRBV20-1	TRBJ2-3	CSATPGTGSTDTQYF	TGCAGTGCAACTCCCGGGACAGGGAGCACAGATACGCAGTATTTT
TRBD2	NA	TRBV20-1	TRBJ2-7	CSARGAGVKVEQYF	TGCAGTGCTAGAGGGGCGGGAGTGAAGGTCGAGCAGTACTTC
NA	NA	TRBV12-3/TRBV12-4	TRBJ2-3	CASSLGVSPTDTQYF	TGTGCCAGCAGTTTAGGGGTATCTCCCACAGATACGCAGTATTTT
TRBD2	few	TRBV7-2	TRBJ2-5	CASSQEGRGGLETQYF	TGTGCCAGCAGTCAGGAGGGCCGGGGGGGCCTCGAGACCCAGTACTTC
NA	NA	TRBV6-5	TRBJ1-3	CASSYSGGPTGNTIYF	TGTGCCAGCAGTTACTCGGGGGGCCCCACTGGAAACACCATATATTTT
NA	NA	TRBV5-1	TRBJ2-7	CASSPRGGTIYEQYF	TGCGCCAGCAGCCCCCGGGGAGGGACAATCTACGAGCAGTACTTC
TRBD1	NA	TRBV5-6	TRBJ1-1	CASSWGDRVTTEAFF	TGTGCCAGCAGCTGGGGGGACAGGGTTACGACTGAAGCTTTCTTT
NA	few	TRBV12-3/TRBV12-4	TRBJ1-5	CASSPPGGQPQHF	TGTGCCAGCAGTCCCCCAGGAGGGCAGCCCCAGCATTTT
NA	few	TRBV10-3	TRBJ1-2	CAISETGYGYTF	TGTGCCATCAGTGAGACAGGGTATGGCTACACCTTC
NA	once	TRBV7-9	TRBJ2-3	CASSLSGAKADTQYF	TGTGCCAGCAGCTTATCCGGAGCTAAGGCAGATACGCAGTATTTT
NA	few	TRBV24-1	TRBJ2-1	CATSDPDREGEQFF	TGTGCCACCAGTGACCCAGACAGGGAGGGTGAGCAGTTCTTC